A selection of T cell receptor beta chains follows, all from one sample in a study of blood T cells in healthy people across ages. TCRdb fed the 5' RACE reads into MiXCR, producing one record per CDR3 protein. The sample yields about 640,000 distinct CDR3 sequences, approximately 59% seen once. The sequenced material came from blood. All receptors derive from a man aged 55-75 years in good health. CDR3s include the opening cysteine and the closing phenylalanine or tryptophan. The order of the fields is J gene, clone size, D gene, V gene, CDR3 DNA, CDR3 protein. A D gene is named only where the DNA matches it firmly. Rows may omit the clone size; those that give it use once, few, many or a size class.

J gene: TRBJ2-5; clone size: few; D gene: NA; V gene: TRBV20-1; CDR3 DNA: TGCAGTGCTAGATGGGGAACCCAAGAGACCCAGTACTTC; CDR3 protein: CSARWGTQETQYF
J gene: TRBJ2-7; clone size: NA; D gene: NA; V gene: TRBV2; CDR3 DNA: TGTGCCAACAGTGAATTCAACGAGCAGTACTTC; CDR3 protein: CANSEFNEQYF
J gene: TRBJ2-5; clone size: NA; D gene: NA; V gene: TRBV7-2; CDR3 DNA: TGTGCCAGCGGAATAACTAGACGAGAGACCCAGTACTTC; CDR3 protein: CASGITRRETQYF
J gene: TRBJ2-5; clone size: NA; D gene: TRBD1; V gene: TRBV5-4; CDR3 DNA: TGTGCCAGCAGCGCGGGACAGGGGGCTTTGGTAGAGACCCAGTACTTC; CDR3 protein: CASSAGQGALVETQYF
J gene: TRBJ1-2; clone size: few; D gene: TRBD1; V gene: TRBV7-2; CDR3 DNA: TGTGCCAGCAGCCGAATCGGGACAGGGGACGGTGGCTACACCTTC; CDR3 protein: CASSRIGTGDGGYTF
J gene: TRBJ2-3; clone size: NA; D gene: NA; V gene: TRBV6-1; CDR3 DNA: TGTGCCAGCAGTGCCGGTGGGGGAAGCACAGATACGCAGTATTTT; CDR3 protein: CASSAGGGSTDTQYF
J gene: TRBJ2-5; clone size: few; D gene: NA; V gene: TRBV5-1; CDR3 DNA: TGCGCCAGCGCGGACCCTGCCGCAGGGGAGACCCAGTACTTC; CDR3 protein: CASADPAAGETQYF
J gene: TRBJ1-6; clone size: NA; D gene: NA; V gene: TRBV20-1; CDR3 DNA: TGCAGTGCTAGGGTCCAGGGGTATAATTCACCCCTCCACTTT; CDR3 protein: CSARVQGYNSPLHF
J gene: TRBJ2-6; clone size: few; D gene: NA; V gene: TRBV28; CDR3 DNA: TGTGCCAGCAGTCCTGGGGACGGCCCCTCTGGGGCCAACGTCCTGACTTTC; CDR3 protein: CASSPGDGPSGANVLTF
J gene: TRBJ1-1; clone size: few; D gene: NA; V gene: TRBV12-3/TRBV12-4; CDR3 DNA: TGTGCCAGCAGTCCCCTGGGAGGGTTGGGAGCTTTCTTT; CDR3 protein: CASSPLGGLGAFF
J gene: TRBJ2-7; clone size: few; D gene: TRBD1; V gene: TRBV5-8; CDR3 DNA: TGTGCCAGCAGCCCGGGACAGGACTCCTACGAGCAGTACTTC; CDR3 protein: CASSPGQDSYEQYF
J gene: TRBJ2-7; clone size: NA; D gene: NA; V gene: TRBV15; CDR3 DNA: TGTGCCACCAGCAGAGATCTTGGTGACAGCTCCTACGAGCAGTACTTC; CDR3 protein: CATSRDLGDSSYEQYF
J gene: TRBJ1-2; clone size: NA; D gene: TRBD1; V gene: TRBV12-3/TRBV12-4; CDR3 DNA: TGTGCCAGCAGTTCGGACAGGGGGCGCTATGGCTACACCTTC; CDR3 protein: CASSSDRGRYGYTF
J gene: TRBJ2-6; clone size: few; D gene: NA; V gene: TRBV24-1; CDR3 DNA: TGTGCCACCAGTGATTTACGTACCGGGACACCGAACGTCCTGACTTTC; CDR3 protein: CATSDLRTGTPNVLTF
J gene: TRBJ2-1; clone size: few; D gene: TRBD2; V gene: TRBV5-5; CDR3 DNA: TGTGCCAGCAGCGGTCCGGTTAGCGGGGGGGCCAGGCAGTTCTTC; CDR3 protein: CASSGPVSGGARQFF
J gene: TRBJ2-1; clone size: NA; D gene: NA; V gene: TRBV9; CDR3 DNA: TGTGCCAGCAGCGGGAATAGCTTGGGGGGCAATGAGCAGTTCTTC; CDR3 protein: CASSGNSLGGNEQFF
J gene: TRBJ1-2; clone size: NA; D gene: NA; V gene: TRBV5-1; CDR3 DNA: TGCGCCAGCAGTCCGGGGGCTTATGGCTACACCTTC; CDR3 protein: CASSPGAYGYTF
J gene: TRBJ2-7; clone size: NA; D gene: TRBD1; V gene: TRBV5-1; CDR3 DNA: TGCGCCAGCAGCTTGGGCCCCTCCGACAGGGACTACGAGCAGTACTTC; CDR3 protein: CASSLGPSDRDYEQYF
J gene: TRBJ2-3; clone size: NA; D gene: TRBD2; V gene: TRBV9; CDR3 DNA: TGTGCCAGCAGCCCCCTAGCGGGGGGGTACACAGATACGCAGTATTTT; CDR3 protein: CASSPLAGGYTDTQYF
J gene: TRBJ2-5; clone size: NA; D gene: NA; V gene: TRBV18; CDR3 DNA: TGTGCCAGCTCACCAGATTACCGGGTCGGGGAGACCCAGTACTTC; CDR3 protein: CASSPDYRVGETQYF
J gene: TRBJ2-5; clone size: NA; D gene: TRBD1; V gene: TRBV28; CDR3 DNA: TGTGCCAGCAGTCCAAGAGGGACAGGGACCCAAGAGACCCAGTACTTC; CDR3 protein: CASSPRGTGTQETQYF
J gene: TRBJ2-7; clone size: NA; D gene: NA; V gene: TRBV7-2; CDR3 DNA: TGTGCCAGCAGCTTCAGAGGGGGGGCCTCGGGCAATGAGCAGTACTTC; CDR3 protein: CASSFRGGASGNEQYF
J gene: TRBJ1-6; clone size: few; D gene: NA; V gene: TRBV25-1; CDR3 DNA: TGTGCCAGCAGTGGGAGTTACTATAATTCACCCCTCCACTTT; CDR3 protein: CASSGSYYNSPLHF
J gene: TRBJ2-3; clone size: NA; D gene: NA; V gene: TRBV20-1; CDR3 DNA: TGCAGTGCTCTCGGGGGAAGCACAGATACGCAGTATTTT; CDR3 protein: CSALGGSTDTQYF